Each of the 8 T cell receptor beta chains below was sequenced from the same sample in a study of cytomegalovirus exposure and HLA in healthy donors. Both 60 Vbeta primers and 13 Jbeta primers went into the PCR. Clones were read by immunoSEQ multiplex PCR, and TCRdb kept only the in-frame ones, dropping some. The data contain roughly 80,000 clones, roughly two thirds of them singletons. The material sequenced was PBMCs. Receptor source: a woman aged 45-65 years in good health and CMV-seropositive.

The chain couples TRBV11-2 to TRBJ1-2; D is perhaps TRBD1 (5 bases). Trimming shortened V by 3 bases and J by 6 bases, and 11 bases separated the two germline ends. The germline V gene encodes CDR1 SGHAT and CDR2 FQNNGV. The CDR3 has 13 amino acids. The CDR3 region is CASSFAGLDGYTF. As DNA, the CDR3 is TGTGCCAGCAGCTTCGCGGGGCTGGATGGCTACACCTTC.

The chain joins TRBV4-1 to TRBJ2-1, with 7 bases that match TRBD2. The CDR3 runs to 19 residues. Germline V gives CDR1 MGHRA, CDR2 YSYEKL. V lost 0 bases to trimming and J lost 0 bases; unmatched junction nucleotides: 11. The CDR3 region has the DNA TGCGCCAGCAGCCAAGAACCGTATGACCTAGCGGTCTCCTACAATGAGCAGTTCTTC. Translation: CASSQEPYDLAVSYNEQFF.

This clone was seen a single time. The V and J genes are TRBV6-1 and TRBJ1-3; possibly TRBD1 for D (5 bases). The V end lost 2 bases, the J end lost 4 bases, and 9 bases lay between the germline ends. Germline CDR1 MNHNS, CDR2 SASEGT. This CDR3 contains 14 residues. CDR3 sequence (DNA): TGTGCCAGCAGTGAACGGGGGTCCGGAAACACCATATATTTT. Amino acid sequence: CASSERGSGNTIYF.

The CDR3 is CASSLGAWIAFF. The DNA for the CDR3 is TGTGCCAGCAGCTTAGGGGCGTGGATAGCTTTCTTT. V usage is TRBV7-9 and J usage is TRBJ1-1; D is undetermined. CDR3 length: 12 amino acids. The V end was cut by 1 base, the J end by 10 bases, with 10 bases between. Per the germline V gene, CDR1 is SEHNR and CDR2 is FQNEAQ (reference sequence).

The chain employs TRBV18 and TRBJ1-2; no definite D call. CDR1 is KGHSH and CDR2 is LQKENI in the germline V gene. The CDR3 has 12 residues. Trimming removed 5 bases at V and 1 base at J, with 5 bases between. CDR3 nucleotide sequence: TGTGCCAGCTCAGAACTTAACTATGGCTACACCTTC. Its translation: CASSELNYGYTF. Filled out from reference TRBV18 and TRBJ1-2, the complete variable domain reads NAGVMQNPRHLVRRRGQEARLRCSPMKGHSHVYWYRQLPEEGLKFMVYLQKENIIDESGMPKERFSAEFPKEGPSILRIQQVVRGDSAAYFCASSELNYGYTFGSGTRLTVV.

The chain has TRBV9 and TRBJ2-3; D gene unclear. This CDR3 is 14 amino acids long. Germline CDR1 SGDLS, CDR2 YYNGEE. Trimming stripped 3 bases from V and 0 bases from J, with 8 bases between. CDR3 region: CASSAPSSTDTQYF. The CDR3 bases are TGTGCCAGCAGCGCACCCAGTAGCACAGATACGCAGTATTTT.

This chain uses TRBV2 with TRBJ2-3; D not certain. The CDR3 is 14 amino acids. CDR1 and CDR2 from the germline V gene are SNHLY and FYNNEI. Trimming shortened V by 7 bases and J by 3 bases, and 14 bases separated the two germline ends. CDR3 nucleotide sequence: TGTGCCAGCATGGAGCTAGGTGGGACAGATACGCAGTATTTT. It encodes CASMELGGTDTQYF.

This rearrangement joins TRBV30 to TRBJ1-1; TRBD1 matches at 9 bases. Trimming cost V 4 bases and J 5 bases; bases outside gene matches: 8. In germline, CDR1 is GTSNPN, CDR2 SVGIG (reference sequence). The CDR3 is 14 residues long. CDR3 amino acids: CAWMGTGRGTEAFF. CDR3 in DNA: TGTGCCTGGATGGGGACAGGGAGGGGGACTGAAGCTTTCTTT. The whole variable domain, remainder taken from reference TRBV30 and TRBJ1-1, is SQTIHQWPATLVQPVGSPLSLECTVEGTSNPNLYWYRQAAGRGLQLLFYSVGIGQISSEVPQNLSASRPQDRQFILSSKKLLLSDSGFYLCAWMGTGRGTEAFFGQGTRLTVV.